The 18 T cell receptor beta chains given below trace back to one sample, sequenced in a study of blood T cell repertoires in COVID-19. TCRdb keeps only in-frame clones here, not all; method: immunoSEQ multiplex PCR. The repertoire holds roughly 140,000 clones, with around 85% as singletons. Sequenced: peripheral blood. All receptors derive from a man aged 45 to 65 with acute or convalescent COVID-19.

Notes on this clone: This specimen includes other DNA sequences encoding the same CDR3. The rearrangement uses TRBV20-1 and TRBJ2-7, with D perhaps matching TRBD2 (5 bases). The CDR3 has 11 amino acids. Looked up from germline, CDR1 is DFQATT and CDR2 is SNEGSKA (reference sequence). Between the trimmed V and J ends, which lost 6 bases and 5 bases, there was a span of 11 bases. Written as DNA, the CDR3 is TGCAGTGCAAAGAGCGGCCACGAGCAGTACTTC. It encodes CSAKSGHEQYF.

The table lists this clone with a few counts. The chain joins TRBV27 to TRBJ2-1, with D tentatively TRBD2 (6 bases). CDR3 length equals 15 residues. Per the germline V gene, CDR1 is MNHEY and CDR2 is SMNVEV (reference sequence). Trimming removed 0 bases at V and 4 bases at J, with 10 bases between. The CDR3 DNA follows: TGTGCCAGCAGTTTATCTATGGGGGGTTACAATGAGCAGTTCTTC. It encodes CASSLSMGGYNEQFF.

In nucleotides, the CDR3 is TGTGCCAGCAGTTACGGTCTCATAAACTCCAATGAGCAGTTCTTC. As protein: CASSYGLINSNEQFF. This chain links TRBV6-6 with TRBJ2-1; D gene uncertain. Germline V gene data show CDR1 as MNHNY and CDR2 as SVGAGI (reference sequence). This CDR3 comprises 15 residues. Deletions cut 2 bases from V and 6 bases from J, with 14 bases between.

The genes are TRBV5-1 and TRBJ2-5; maybe TRBD1 (5 bases). The CDR3 contains 15 residues. The ends were cut back, 0 bases at V and 5 bases at J, with 14 bases in the middle. CDR1 is SGHRS, CDR2 YFSETQ, per germline. The CDR3 region has the DNA TGCGCCAGCAGCTTGGTCCCAGGGCCCCAGGAGACCCAGTACTTC. It translates to CASSLVPGPQETQYF.

J is TRBJ2-7 and V is TRBV2; D is uncertain. The CDR3 sequence is 11 residues long. Looked up from germline, CDR1 is SNHLY and CDR2 is FYNNEI. The V end was cut by 7 bases, the J end by 2 bases, with 6 bases between. Here the CDR3 reads CASTSAYEQYF. In DNA form, the CDR3 reads TGTGCCAGCACGTCAGCCTACGAGCAGTACTTC.

The chain uses TRBV5-1 and TRBJ1-5, with 11 bases matching TRBD1. Germline-derived CDR1 and CDR2 are SGHRS and YFSETQ. Trimming at V came to 8 bases and at J to 0 bases, leaving 13 bases not matched to a gene. This CDR3 is 18 amino acids long. CDR3 sequence (DNA): TGCGCCAGTTCGCTCGGGACAGGGGGTTTGGCTAGCAATCAGCCCCAGCATTTT. Encoded protein: CASSLGTGGLASNQPQHF.

This clone was recorded only once. The genes are TRBV19 and TRBJ2-2, with 10 bases lining up with TRBD1. Germline trimming cut 7 bases from V and 4 bases from J; bases unmatched to any gene: 12. In germline, CDR1 is LNHDA, CDR2 SQIVND (reference sequence). The CDR3 is made up of 17 amino acids. CDR3: CASTSFGGQGTTGELFF. The DNA for the CDR3 is TGTGCCAGTACCTCCTTCGGGGGACAGGGGACCACCGGGGAGCTGTTTTTT.

The gene calls are TRBV19 and TRBJ2-2; D gene ambiguous. The CDR3 spans 13 residues. The ends were cut back, 0 bases at V and 6 bases at J, with 5 bases in the middle. Germline CDR1 LNHDA, CDR2 SQIVND (reference sequence). The CDR3 nucleotides read TGTGCCAGTAGTATAGAGAGGTCCGGGGAGCTGTTTTTT. It encodes CASSIERSGELFF.

This rearrangement joins TRBV4-1 to TRBJ1-1, with D uncertain. V lost 1 base, J lost 3 bases, and 9 bases lay in between. The CDR3 contains 14 residues. Germline CDR1 and CDR2: MGHRA and YSYEKL. The CDR3 sequence is CASSQAREDTEAFF. The CDR3 DNA reads TGCGCCAGCAGCCAAGCTAGGGAGGACACTGAAGCTTTCTTT.

This sequence joins TRBV6-1 and TRBJ2-2, with D perhaps TRBD2 (5 bases). Trimming cost V 1 base and J 7 bases, with 13 bases left between them. This CDR3 has 15 amino acids. The germline V gene encodes CDR1 MNHNS and CDR2 SASEGT. Written as DNA, the CDR3 is TGTGCCAGCAGTGAAGAGGGAGTTTTCCACGGGGAGCTGTTTTTT. Translated: CASSEEGVFHGELFF.

The CDR3: CASTPQGFYGYTF. The CDR3 region has the DNA TGTGCCAGCACCCCACAGGGGTTCTATGGCTACACCTTC. V and J are TRBV6-5 and TRBJ1-2; TRBD1 matches at 7 bases. The CDR3 length is 13 residues. J lost 4 bases, V lost 7 bases, and 6 bases had no gene match. Germline CDR1 MNHEY, CDR2 SVGAGI.

As DNA, the CDR3 is TGTGCCAGCAGGTTCGGAGCGGGAGAAACAGATACGCAGTATTTT. Protein: CASRFGAGETDTQYF. The chain is built from TRBV6-5 and TRBJ2-3; 8 positions match TRBD2. Germline loops: CDR1 MNHEY, CDR2 SVGAGI. J gave up 3 bases and V 6 bases, and 8 bases lay outside the gene matches. The CDR3 is 15 residues long.

J is TRBJ1-3 and V is TRBV18, with TRBD1 as a possible D gene (6 bases). The V gene's germline CDR1 is KGHSH and CDR2 LQKENI. V shed 8 bases and J shed 0 bases, with 11 bases lying between them. This CDR3 has 14 residues. The CDR3 region is CASQQGVSGNTIYF. The CDR3 DNA follows: TGTGCCAGCCAACAGGGCGTCTCTGGAAACACCATATATTTT.

J is TRBJ2-1 and V is TRBV11-3; 8 positions agree with TRBD1. V gave up 2 bases and J gave up 7 bases; unmatched junction bases: 10. Germline V CDR1 and CDR2: SGHNT, YENEEA. The length of the CDR3 is 16 residues. The CDR3 reads CASSLFSTGEYNEQFF. The DNA for the CDR3 is TGTGCCAGCAGCTTATTCTCGACAGGGGAGTATAATGAGCAGTTCTTC.

In its sample, this clone was seen a few times. The chain joins TRBV27 to TRBJ1-2; D may be TRBD1 (5 bases). The CDR3 consists of 15 residues. The germline gives CDR1 MNHEY, CDR2 SMNVEV (reference sequence). Deletions cut 3 bases from V and 7 bases from J, with 18 bases between. DNA of the CDR3: TGTGCCAGCAGTTTGTCCAGGGAAGGGCGTTCTGGCTACACCTTC. This encodes CASSLSREGRSGYTF.

The chain carries TRBV25-1 and TRBJ2-7, with D perhaps TRBD1 (6 bases). V lost 3 bases to trimming and J lost 1 base, with 16 bases between them. Per germline, CDR1 MGHDK and CDR2 SYGVNS. There are 16 residues in the CDR3. CDR3 loop: CASSDPSLTGSYEQYF. The CDR3 DNA reads TGTGCCAGCAGTGATCCCTCACTGACAGGTTCCTACGAGCAGTACTTC.

This clone was observed a handful of times. The chain's CDR3 is CASSPPGAYNEQFF. The DNA for the CDR3 is TGTGCCAGCAGCCCCCCGGGGGCCTACAATGAGCAGTTCTTC. This sequence joins TRBV4-2 and TRBJ2-1, with D possibly matching TRBD2 (6 bases). CDR3 length: 14 residues. Germline loops: CDR1 LGHNA, CDR2 YNFKEQ. V lost 4 bases and J 2 bases, leaving 9 bases between the germline ends.

The rearrangement links TRBV30 to TRBJ2-5, with a weak D call TRBD1 (5 bases). V was pared by 0 bases and J by 6 bases, with 11 bases between. The CDR3 totals 13 residues. Germline V CDR1 and CDR2: GTSNPN, SVGIG (reference sequence). The CDR3 is CAWSVQDAQTQYF. CDR3 coding DNA: TGTGCCTGGAGTGTACAGGACGCGCAGACCCAGTACTTC.